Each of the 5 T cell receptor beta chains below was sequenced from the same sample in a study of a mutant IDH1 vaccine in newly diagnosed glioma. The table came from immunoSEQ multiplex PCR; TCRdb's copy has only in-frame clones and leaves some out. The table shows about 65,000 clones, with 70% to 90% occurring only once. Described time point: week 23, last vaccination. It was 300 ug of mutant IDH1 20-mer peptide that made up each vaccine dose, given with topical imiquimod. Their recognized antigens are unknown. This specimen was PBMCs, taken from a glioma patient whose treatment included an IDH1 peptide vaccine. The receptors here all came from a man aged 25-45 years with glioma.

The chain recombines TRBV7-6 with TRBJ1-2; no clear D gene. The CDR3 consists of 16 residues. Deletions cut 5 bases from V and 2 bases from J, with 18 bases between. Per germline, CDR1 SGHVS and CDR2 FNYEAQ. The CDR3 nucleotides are TGTGCCAGCAGCCCAAGTTTTCTGGACGGAAACTATGGCTACACCTTC. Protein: CASSPSFLDGNYGYTF.

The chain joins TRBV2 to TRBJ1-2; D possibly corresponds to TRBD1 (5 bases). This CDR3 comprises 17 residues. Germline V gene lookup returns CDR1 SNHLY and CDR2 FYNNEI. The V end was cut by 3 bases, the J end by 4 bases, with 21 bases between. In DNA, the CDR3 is TGTGCCAGCAGTGATACGCATCAGGGCGGAATACTCTATGGCTACACCTTC. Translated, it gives CASSDTHQGGILYGYTF.

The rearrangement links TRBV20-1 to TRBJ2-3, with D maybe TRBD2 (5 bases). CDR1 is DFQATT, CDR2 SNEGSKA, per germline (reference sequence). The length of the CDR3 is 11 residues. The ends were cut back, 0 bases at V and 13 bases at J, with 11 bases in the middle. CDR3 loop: CSARDTGFEYF. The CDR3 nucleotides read TGCAGTGCTAGAGATACGGGGTTTGAGTATTTT.

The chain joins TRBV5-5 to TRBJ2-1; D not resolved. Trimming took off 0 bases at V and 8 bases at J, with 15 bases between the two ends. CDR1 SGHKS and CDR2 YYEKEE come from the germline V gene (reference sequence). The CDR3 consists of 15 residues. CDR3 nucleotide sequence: TGTGCCAGCAGCTTGGATGGCTACCGCCGGGATGAGCAGTTCTTC. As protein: CASSLDGYRRDEQFF.

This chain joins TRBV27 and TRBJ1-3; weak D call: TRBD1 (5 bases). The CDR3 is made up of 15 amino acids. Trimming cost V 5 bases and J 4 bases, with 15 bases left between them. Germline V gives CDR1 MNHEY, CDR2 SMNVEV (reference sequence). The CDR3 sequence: CASSPSGVRGNTIYF. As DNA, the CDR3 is TGTGCCAGCAGTCCATCGGGGGTAAGAGGAAACACCATATATTTT.